Listed here are 21 T cell receptor beta chains from one sample, sequenced in a study of shared clonotypes between healthy human individuals. Profiling relied on immunoSEQ multiplex PCR, and the TCRdb table lists in-frame clones only, not all of them. Among hundreds of thousands of clones, 70% to 80% were seen once, and the ten largest hold around 13%. Sample: PBMCs. The origin of the receptors is a woman between 40 and 50 years old in good health. Some clones in this sample may be carry-over from other donors' samples.

Concerning this clone itself: This may come from a read error, since a much larger clone is one base off. The chain is built from TRBV18 and TRBJ2-7; TRBD1 matches at 8 bases. Germline trimming cut 5 bases from V and 9 bases from J; bases unmatched to any gene: 9. The CDR3 has 13 residues. The germline V gene encodes CDR1 KGHSH and CDR2 LQKENI. As DNA, the CDR3 is TGTGCCAGCTCAGCCCGGACAGGGTTCGGGCAGTACTTC. Translating gives CASSARTGFGQYF.

J is TRBJ2-5 and V is TRBV2; D perhaps matches TRBD1 (6 bases). The J call may be incorrect, as the DNA end agrees better with TRBJ2-7. CDR1 is SNHLY, CDR2 FYNNEI, per germline. The length of the CDR3 is 14 residues. The CDR3 sequence is CASSEYGGLYEQYF. In DNA, the CDR3 is TGTGCCAGCAGTGAATATGGGGGCTTATACGAGCAGTACTTC.

A note on this clone: The junction differs from germline at one of its ends, possibly a read error. The chain has TRBV5-6 and TRBJ1-4; D is perhaps TRBD1 (6 bases). CDR1 is SGHDT and CDR2 is YYEEEE in the germline V gene. CDR3 size: 15 residues. CDR3 sequence reads: CASSLGQGNNEELFF. CDR3 coding DNA: TGTGCCAGCAGCTTGGGGCAGGGGAATAATGAAGAACTGTTTTTT.

The genes are TRBV27 and TRBJ1-4; 7 bases are a match to TRBD1. In germline, CDR1 is MNHEY, CDR2 SMNVEV (reference sequence). The ends lost 1 base at V and 7 bases at J; junction bases unmatched: 6. The CDR3 sequence is 15 residues long. The CDR3 DNA is TGTGCCAGCAGTTTATGGTCAGGGGGGGGTGAAAAACTGTTTTTT. Protein sequence: CASSLWSGGGEKLFF.

The chain joins TRBV7-8 to TRBJ2-7; no firm D call. V dropped 6 bases and J dropped 2 bases, with 17 bases sitting between them. This CDR3 contains 15 residues. Germline V gene lookup returns CDR1 SGHVS and CDR2 FQNEAQ. The CDR3: CASSFLCYPPYEQYF. Here the CDR3 DNA reads TGTGCCAGCAGTTTCCTCTGCTACCCACCCTACGAGCAGTACTTC.

As regards this clone: It differs at one base from a far larger clone, so likely a read error. The V call is TRBV28, the J call TRBJ1-2, with TRBD1 identical over 11 bases. The length of the CDR3 is 14 residues. Germline V gene sequence: CDR1 MDHEN, CDR2 SYDVKM. V was clipped by 4 bases and J by 8 bases; unmatched bases: 6. Written as DNA, the CDR3 is TGTGCCAGCAGTTCCGGACAGGGGGCGCGAGGCTACACCTTC. Its protein product is CASSSGQGARGYTF.

The CDR3 reads CATSRGRGSGEKLFF. CDR3 sequence (DNA): TGTGCCACCAGCAGAGGGAGGGGATCCGGTGAAAAACTGTTTTTT. The chain links TRBV15 to TRBJ1-4; weak D call: TRBD1 (5 bases). Germline loops: CDR1 LNHNV, CDR2 YYDKDF (reference sequence). This CDR3 is 15 amino acids long. Trimming removed 1 base at V and 7 bases at J, with 13 bases between. Together with reference TRBV15 and TRBJ1-4, the CDR3 gives the full variable domain: DAMVIQNPRYQVTQFGKPVTLSCSQTLNHNVMYWYQQKSSQAPKLLFHYYDKDFNNEADTPDNFQSRRPNTSFCFLDIRSPGLGDTAMYLCATSRGRGSGEKLFFGSGTQLSVL.

This clone was observed a handful of times. This chain links TRBV19 with TRBJ2-7; D perhaps matches TRBD1 (5 bases). V gave up 8 bases and J gave up 9 bases, with 35 bases separating them. CDR1 is LNHDA, CDR2 SQIVND, per germline (reference sequence). CDR3 size: 18 residues. CDR3 in amino acids: CASDPLDVRRVPVVSQYF. CDR3 nucleotide sequence: TGTGCCAGTGACCCCCTTGATGTCCGCAGGGTTCCCGTCGTATCGCAGTACTTC. The full variable domain, with the rest looked up from reference TRBV19 and TRBJ2-7, is DGGITQSPKYLFRKEGQNVTLSCEQNLNHDAMYWYRQDPGQGLRLIYYSQIVNDFQKGDIAEGYSVSREKKESFPLTVTSAQKNPTAFYLCASDPLDVRRVPVVSQYFGPGTRLTVT.

The V and J genes are TRBV30 and TRBJ2-7, with D perhaps matching TRBD1 (5 bases). Germline V gives CDR1 GTSNPN, CDR2 SVGIG (reference sequence). The V gene lost 0 bases and the J gene lost 7 bases, with 13 bases spanning the gap. This CDR3 has 13 amino acids. Here the CDR3 DNA reads TGTGCCTGGAGTGTACAGGCAGGAAGGGAGCAGTACTTC. It is translated as CAWSVQAGREQYF.

The V call is TRBV5-4, the J call TRBJ2-7; 10 nucleotides line up with TRBD2. Germline assignment: CDR1 SGHNT and CDR2 YYREEE (reference sequence). The CDR3 contains 14 residues. V shed 0 bases, J shed 4 bases, and the junction held 1 base outside the gene matches. The CDR3 DNA follows: TGTGCCAGCAGCTTGGCTAGCGGGAGTTACGAGCAGTACTTC. This gives the protein CASSLASGSYEQYF.

In this sample, this clone turned up once. The genes are TRBV7-2 and TRBJ2-7, with 10 bases identical to TRBD1. Germline V gene sequence: CDR1 SGHTA, CDR2 FQGNSA. The CDR3 is 15 amino acids. With 3 bases clipped from V and 3 bases from J, the junction kept 5 bases outside the gene matches. The CDR3 coding sequence is TGTGCCAGCAGCTTCGGGACAGGGGAATTCTACGAGCAGTACTTC. It yields the protein CASSFGTGEFYEQYF.

This rearrangement joins TRBV7-2 to TRBJ2-1, with TRBD2 matching over 9 bases. The V segment lost 10 bases and the J segment 0 bases; nucleotides outside the gene matches: 10. Germline V gene sequence: CDR1 SGHTA, CDR2 FQGNSA. The CDR3 runs to 16 residues. The CDR3 reads CATPEGSGSSYNEQFF. CDR3 sequence (DNA): TGTGCCACCCCAGAGGGTAGCGGGAGCTCCTACAATGAGCAGTTCTTC.

V gene TRBV5-4 combines with J gene TRBJ2-2; maybe TRBD2 (6 bases). The germline CDR1 and CDR2 sequences are SGHNT and YYREEE (reference sequence). The CDR3 loop spans 15 amino acids. The V end was cut by 2 bases, the J end by 1 base, with 9 bases between. This chain's CDR3 is CASSFGGWNTGELFF. The CDR3 nucleotides read TGTGCCAGCAGCTTCGGGGGATGGAACACCGGGGAGCTGTTTTTT.

V usage is TRBV7-9 and J usage is TRBJ2-3, with TRBD2 matching 9 bases. V dropped 7 bases and J dropped 7; count of bases not matched to a gene: 15. The germline CDR1 and CDR2 sequences are SEHNR and FQNEAQ (reference sequence). The CDR3 extends over 16 amino acids. In DNA, the CDR3 is TGTGCCAGCACCCAGGGAGGGGCGGGAGGGCCGTATACGCAGTATTTT. Amino acids: CASTQGGAGGPYTQYF.

On this clone itself: This CDR3 is also generated by other DNA sequences in the sample. V and J are TRBV19 and TRBJ2-2; D might be TRBD2 (6 bases). Germline V gives CDR1 LNHDA, CDR2 SQIVND (reference sequence). Trimming removed 6 bases from V and 2 bases from J, with 10 bases in between. This CDR3 is 14 amino acids long. CDR3 sequence: CASRSGTNTGELFF. The DNA for the CDR3 is TGTGCCAGTAGGTCCGGGACTAACACCGGGGAGCTGTTTTTT.

To note about this clone: A single base separates this from a much larger clone, so it may be a read error. In the same sample, other DNA sequences code for this CDR3. The chain links TRBV6-5 to TRBJ2-5; TRBD2 matches 7 bases. The CDR3 length is 13 residues. Germline assignment: CDR1 MNHEY and CDR2 SVGAGI. In DNA form, the CDR3 reads TGTGCTAGCAGTTCCTGGGGGGGAAAGACCCAGTACTTC. It codes for CASSSWGGKTQYF.

Notes on this clone: A far more abundant clone sits one base away, making this likely a read error. Different DNA sequences within this sample yield the same CDR3. The chain employs TRBV6-1 and TRBJ1-2; a possible D gene is TRBD1 (5 bases). The CDR3 loop spans 12 amino acids. With 5 bases removed from V and 2 bases from J, the gap between germline ends came to 6 bases. The germline V gene encodes CDR1 MNHNS and CDR2 SASEGT. The CDR3 sequence: CASSSGNYGYTF. The CDR3, as DNA: TGTGCCAGCAGTTCAGGGAACTATGGCTACACCTTC.

As to this clone: A read error is possible here, since a much larger clone lies one base away. The chain carries TRBV2 and TRBJ2-5; 9 bases match TRBD2. The length of the CDR3 is 15 residues. The V gene's germline CDR1 is SNHLY and CDR2 FYNNEI. V lost 6 bases to trimming and J lost 4 bases; unmatched junction nucleotides: 9. In DNA form, the CDR3 reads TGTGCCAGCAGGTTAGCGGGAGAGGGGGGAGAGACCCAGTACTTC. Protein sequence: CASRLAGEGGETQYF.

The chain links TRBV6-5 to TRBJ2-5, with TRBD1 as a possible D gene (5 bases). V was shortened by 2 bases and J by 0 bases, with 13 bases between the two germline ends. CDR1 is MNHEY, CDR2 SVGAGI, per germline. The CDR3 has 16 amino acids. CDR3 sequence reads: CASSYGRQPYQETQYF. The CDR3 DNA is TGTGCCAGCAGTTACGGCCGACAGCCGTACCAAGAGACCCAGTACTTC.

In regard to this clone: Given a much more abundant clone one base away, this may be a read error. The same CDR3 arises from other DNA sequences in this sample as well. V usage is TRBV2 and J usage is TRBJ1-1; a possible D gene is TRBD1 (6 bases). The CDR3 is made up of 14 amino acids. Per germline, CDR1 SNHLY and CDR2 FYNNEI. CDR3 sequence (DNA): TGTGCCAGCAGCCTGGACAGAATGAACACCGAAGCTTTCTTT. It translates to CASSLDRMNTEAFF.

CDR3 in amino acids: CASSPRTGDNEKLFF. CDR3 DNA: TGTGCCAGCAGCCCCAGGACAGGAGATAATGAAAAACTGTTTTTT. The V gene is TRBV7-2, the J gene TRBJ1-4, with 7 bases that match TRBD1. The CDR3 spans 15 residues. V shed 5 bases, J shed 4 bases, and the junction held 7 bases outside the gene matches. Germline CDR1 and CDR2: SGHTA and FQGNSA.